In its sample, the clone carrying this TCR beta chain was seen a few times. The primer mix had 60 Vbeta and 13 Jbeta primers. Assay: immunoSEQ multiplex PCR; the TCRdb copy retains only in-frame clones and omits some. The sample has hundreds of thousands of clones, over 80% seen once; the top ten hold 0.71%. This sample was taken from a study of cytomegalovirus exposure and HLA in healthy donors. Study background: A preliminary data release comprised tens of millions of unique TCRs obtained from HLA-typed donors.

Sequenced: PBMCs. The sequence derives from a boy aged 2 to 10 in good health and CMV-seronegative.

CDR3 in DNA: TGTGCCAGCAGCACCTTAGCGGGGGTGGCAGATACGCAGTATTTT. Its translation is CASSTLAGVADTQYF. This sequence joins TRBV7-3 and TRBJ2-3, with 9 bases that match TRBD2. CDR3 length: 15 amino acids. Unmatched junction bases numbered 7, after V lost 5 bases and J lost 4 bases. Germline V gene data show CDR1 as SGHTA and CDR2 as FQGTGA.